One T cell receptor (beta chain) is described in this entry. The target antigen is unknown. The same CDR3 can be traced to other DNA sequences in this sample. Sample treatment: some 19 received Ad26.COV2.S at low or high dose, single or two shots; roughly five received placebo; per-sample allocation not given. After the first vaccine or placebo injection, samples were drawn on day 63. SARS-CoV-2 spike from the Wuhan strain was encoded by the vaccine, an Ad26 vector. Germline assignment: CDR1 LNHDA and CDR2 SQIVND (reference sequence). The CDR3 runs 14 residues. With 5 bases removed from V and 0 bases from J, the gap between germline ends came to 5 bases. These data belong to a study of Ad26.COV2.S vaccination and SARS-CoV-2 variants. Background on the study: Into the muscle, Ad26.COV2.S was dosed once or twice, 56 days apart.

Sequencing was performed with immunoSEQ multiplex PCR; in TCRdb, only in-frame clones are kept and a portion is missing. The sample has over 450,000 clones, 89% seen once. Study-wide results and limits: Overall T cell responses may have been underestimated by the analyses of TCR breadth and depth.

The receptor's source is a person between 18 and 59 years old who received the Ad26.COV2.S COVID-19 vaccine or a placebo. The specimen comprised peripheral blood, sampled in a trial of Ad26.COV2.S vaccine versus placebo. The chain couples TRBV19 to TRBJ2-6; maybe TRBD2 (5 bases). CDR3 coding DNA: TGTGCCAGTAGTCGGGGCTCTGGGGCCAACGTCCTGACTTTC. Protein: CASSRGSGANVLTF.